This T cell receptor (beta chain) originates from a study of shared clonotypes between healthy human individuals. Germline CDR1 is MNHEY and CDR2 is SVGAGI. The V and J ends lost 4 bases and 1 base respectively, with 13 bases between them. The CDR3 consists of 15 residues. Positive CCR7 selection of CD45RO-negative cells yielded the naive CD8 cells, and terminally differentiated effector memory CD45RA+ cells were excluded. Each replicate PCR on the sorted subsets used about 0.2 ug DNA (approximately 33,000 T cell genomes). Measured with immunoSEQ multiplex PCR; TCRdb has only the in-frame clones, and not every one. The table lists just over 2,000,000 clones, approximately 94% of them singletons.

V is TRBV6-5 and J is TRBJ2-5; a possible D gene is TRBD2 (5 bases). Sequencing was performed on naive CD8+ T cells sorted from blood. This TCR was sampled from a young man in good health. The CDR3 DNA reads as TGTGCCAGCAGTTTGACGGACTGCGGCCAAGAGACCCAGTACTTC. It is translated as CASSLTDCGQETQYF.